The clone carrying this T cell receptor (beta chain) appeared many times. TCRdb independently ran MiXCR on the RACE reads; one entry per CDR3 protein. The table lists about 40,000 distinct CDR3 sequences, roughly 3.3% of them singletons, with under 8.5% in the top ten. This record belongs to a study of human T cells and chemical hapten exposure. The germline V gene encodes CDR1 SEHNR and CDR2 FQNEAQ (reference sequence). This CDR3 is 14 amino acids long. The V end lost 3 bases, the J end lost 0 bases, and 9 bases lay between the germline ends. Time point denoted: patch test 2, 6 weeks after DPC sensitization. Treatment in this sample: therapeutic diphenylcyclopropenone sensitization with weekly scalp DPC. The drawing of blood occurred before each patch test was applied.

This TCR derives from a man aged 35 to 55 with alopecia areata. Some clones in this sample may be carry-over from other donors' samples. This specimen was whole blood, taken in connection with sensitization to the hapten diphenylcyclopropenone (DPC). V and J are TRBV7-9 and TRBJ2-7; D gene unclear. This chain's CDR3 is CASSFVGYSYEQYF. CDR3 coding DNA: TGTGCCAGCAGCTTCGTGGGGTACTCCTACGAGCAGTACTTC.